Shown below are 31 T cell receptor beta chains from a single sample sequenced in a study of OX40 agonist ivuxolimab in advanced cancers. Sequenced by immunoSEQ multiplex PCR; TCRdb stores in-frame clones only, minus some. This sample has around 100,000 clones, with around nine tenths found just once. The source material was CD4+ or CD8+ T cells sorted from blood, sampled in a trial of the OX40 agonist ivuxolimab. Receptor source: an adult with an advanced solid tumor such as melanoma, head and neck, liver or kidney cancer.

The chain links TRBV2 to TRBJ2-5; no reliable D call. The J call may be in error: the DNA end matches TRBJ2-7 better. The CDR3 runs 12 residues. The V gene's germline CDR1 is SNHLY and CDR2 FYNNEI. The CDR3 loop reads CASSELFHEQYF. CDR3 nucleotides: TGTGCCAGCAGTGAACTCTTCCACGAGCAGTACTTC.

The CDR3 sequence is CASSRGLAGGGEQFF. DNA of the CDR3: TGTGCCAGTAGCAGGGGACTAGCGGGAGGCGGTGAGCAGTTCTTC. The chain has TRBV19 and TRBJ2-1; 15 nucleotides line up with TRBD2. The CDR3 has 15 amino acids. The germline V gene encodes CDR1 LNHDA and CDR2 SQIVND (reference sequence). Trimming cost V 6 bases and J 9 bases; bases outside gene matches: 6. Full variable domain (remainder filled in from reference TRBV19 and TRBJ2-1): DGGITQSPKYLFRKEGQNVTLSCEQNLNHDAMYWYRQDPGQGLRLIYYSQIVNDFQKGDIAEGYSVSREKKESFPLTVTSAQKNPTAFYLCASSRGLAGGGEQFFGPGTRLTVL.

The chain employs TRBV4-3 and TRBJ2-5; D is possibly TRBD2 (5 bases). Germline values: CDR1 LGHNA, CDR2 YSLEER. This CDR3 is 14 amino acids long. The V gene lost 1 base and the J gene lost 4 bases, with 10 bases spanning the gap. The CDR3 loop reads CASSQVRGRETQYF. The CDR3 DNA is TGCGCCAGCAGCCAAGTAAGAGGGAGAGAGACCCAGTACTTC.

The J gene is TRBJ2-2, the V gene TRBV5-1, with D maybe TRBD1 (5 bases). V was shortened by 2 bases and J by 5 bases, with 13 bases between the two germline ends. The CDR3 sequence is 15 residues long. Germline CDR1 reads SGHRS; CDR2 reads YFSETQ. Here the CDR3 DNA reads TGCGCCAGCAGCTTTCGTCAGGGTTCTACCGGGGAGCTGTTTTTT. This sequence encodes CASSFRQGSTGELFF.

The chain joins TRBV11-1 to TRBJ2-7, with 7 bases lining up with TRBD1. The CDR3 contains 16 residues. Germline V gene sequence: CDR1 SGHAT, CDR2 FQDESV (reference sequence). V was clipped by 5 bases and J by 1 base; unmatched bases: 11. DNA for the CDR3: TGTGCCAGCAGCCCTAGAAGACAGGGAAGTTCCTACGAGCAGTACTTC. This sequence encodes CASSPRRQGSSYEQYF.

The rearrangement uses TRBV9 and TRBJ1-1; perhaps TRBD1 as D (6 bases). This CDR3 has 15 residues. From germline, CDR1 is SGDLS and CDR2 YYNGEE. V lost 3 bases and J 7 bases, leaving 19 bases between the germline ends. The CDR3 bases are TGTGCCAGCAGCGCCGAACTTCAGGGGTATAATGAAGCTTTCTTT. Translated, it gives CASSAELQGYNEAFF.

This clone showed up just once. The genes are TRBV7-2 and TRBJ1-4; 10 bases are shared with TRBD1. This CDR3 region has 14 residues. Germline-derived CDR1 and CDR2 are SGHTA and FQGNSA. With 5 bases clipped from V and 7 bases from J, the junction kept 4 bases outside the gene matches. This CDR3 is CASSRDRGGEKLFF. CDR3 DNA: TGTGCCAGCAGCCGGGACAGGGGAGGTGAAAAACTGTTTTTT.

The chain uses TRBV6-5 and TRBJ1-4; TRBD1 is a possible D gene (5 bases). Germline V gene sequence: CDR1 MNHEY, CDR2 SVGAGI. The CDR3 is 15 amino acids. The V end was cut by 6 bases, the J end by 7 bases, with 18 bases between. CDR3 in DNA: TGTGCCAGCAGCGTTACTCCCCAGGGTAGTGAAAAACTGTTTTTT. Its protein is CASSVTPQGSEKLFF.

The chain uses TRBV7-9 and TRBJ2-3; 12 bases are shared with TRBD1. Per germline, CDR1 SEHNR and CDR2 FQNEAQ (reference sequence). Germline trimming cut 5 bases from V and 1 base from J; bases unmatched to any gene: 13. This CDR3 spans 19 amino acids. Here the CDR3 reads CASSHRRGQGALGTDTQYF. CDR3 coding DNA: TGTGCCAGCAGCCACCGCCGGGGACAGGGGGCGCTCGGCACAGATACGCAGTATTTT.

This rearrangement joins TRBV5-1 to TRBJ2-1, with 9 nucleotides matching TRBD2. Germline trimming cut 4 bases from V and 6 bases from J; bases unmatched to any gene: 11. CDR1 and CDR2 from the germline V gene are SGHRS and YFSETQ. CDR3 length: 16 residues. The DNA for the CDR3 is TGCGCCAGCAGCAGCACCCCTAGCGGGACCCTCAATGAGCAGTTCTTC. Protein sequence: CASSSTPSGTLNEQFF.

The chain joins TRBV4-2 to TRBJ2-7, with D tentatively TRBD1 or TRBD2 (5 bases each). The germline V gene encodes CDR1 LGHNA and CDR2 YNFKEQ. V dropped 5 bases and J dropped 0 bases, with 17 bases sitting between them. This CDR3 has 16 amino acids. The CDR3 DNA is TGTGCCAGCAGCGAGACCCGGGACCGAAGCTCCTACGAGCAGTACTTC. This gives the protein CASSETRDRSSYEQYF.

This chain joins TRBV7-3 and TRBJ1-3; D perhaps matches TRBD1 (6 bases). Trimming pared 2 bases from V and 3 bases from J, leaving 8 bases between. Germline-derived CDR1 and CDR2 are SGHTA and FQGTGA. This CDR3 spans 14 amino acids. The CDR3, as DNA: TGTGCCAGCAGCTTAGGGGGCGTTGGAAACACCATATATTTT. Its protein product is CASSLGGVGNTIYF.

This clone occurred a few times. In nucleotides, the CDR3 is TGTGCCAGCAGTTTGGCAGGGGCTATCATGAACACTGAAGCTTTCTTT. Translating gives CASSLAGAIMNTEAFF. The rearrangement joins TRBV28 to TRBJ1-1; D might be TRBD1 (6 bases). Germline CDR1 is MDHEN and CDR2 is SYDVKM. With 3 bases removed from V and 0 bases from J, the gap between germline ends came to 14 bases. This CDR3 has 16 residues.

This chain connects TRBV28 to TRBJ2-1; 7 bases match TRBD2. The CDR3 covers 16 residues. With V trimmed by 2 bases and J by 8 bases, 12 bases remained unmatched. Germline V gene sequence: CDR1 MDHEN, CDR2 SYDVKM. The CDR3 reads CASSLLSGGRVYEQFF. The DNA for the CDR3 is TGTGCCAGCAGTTTACTTAGTGGCGGGAGAGTATATGAGCAGTTCTTC.

The V call is TRBV28, the J call TRBJ1-5; no firm D call. V lost 11 bases to trimming and J lost 8 bases, with 19 bases between them. The CDR3 spans 13 residues. CDR1 is MDHEN and CDR2 is SYDVKM in the germline V gene. The CDR3 sequence: CAAHGLITEPQHF. The CDR3, as DNA: TGTGCCGCACACGGACTGATCACAGAGCCCCAGCATTTT.

The J gene is TRBJ1-5, the V gene TRBV5-1; D is unclear. Trimming removed 2 bases at V and 3 bases at J, with 9 bases between. Germline loops: CDR1 SGHRS, CDR2 YFSETQ. The CDR3 spans 14 residues. CDR3 nucleotide sequence: TGCGCCAGCAGCTTCACGGGTCTCAATCAGCCCCAGCATTTT. It yields the protein CASSFTGLNQPQHF.

V gene TRBV6-1 combines with J gene TRBJ2-7; 11 nucleotides align to TRBD2. Trimming cost V 4 bases and J 7 bases; bases outside gene matches: 9. CDR3 length: 15 residues. The germline gives CDR1 MNHNS, CDR2 SASEGT. The CDR3 DNA is TGTGCCAGCAGTGCTCTAGCGGGAGGTTTGGATGAGCAGTACTTC. Translated, it gives CASSALAGGLDEQYF.

The chain joins TRBV7-2 to TRBJ2-1; 9 bases line up with TRBD2. V trimming: 5 bases; J trimming: 6 bases; junction bases outside the gene matches: 11. CDR1 and CDR2 (germline): SGHTA, FQGNSA. The CDR3 extends over 16 amino acids. Written as DNA, the CDR3 is TGTGCCAGCAGCATGGCTAGCGGGATAGGTTCCAATGAGCAGTTCTTC. The encoded protein is CASSMASGIGSNEQFF.

The chain carries TRBV7-2 and TRBJ2-7; 7 bases agree with TRBD1. Losses at the gene ends were 5 bases for V and 2 bases for J; bases not matched to a gene: 12. This CDR3 has 16 amino acids. In germline, CDR1 is SGHTA, CDR2 FQGNSA. The CDR3 loop is CASSLTGTATTYEQYF. The CDR3 DNA sequence: TGTGCCAGCAGCCTAACAGGGACAGCTACCACCTACGAGCAGTACTTC.

V gene TRBV6-1 combines with J gene TRBJ2-5, with 7 bases fitting TRBD1. The DNA end is a closer match to TRBJ2-7, so the J assignment may be wrong. Per the germline V gene, CDR1 is MNHNS and CDR2 is SASEGT. The CDR3 sequence is 14 residues long. CDR3 in amino acids: CASRRTGSTYEQYF. The CDR3 nucleotides read TGTGCCAGCAGGAGGACAGGCTCCACCTACGAGCAGTACTTC.

The DNA for the CDR3 is TGTGCCAGCAGCTCCCGGGACAGGGGGCCTCAAGAGACCCAGTACTTC. It specifies CASSSRDRGPQETQYF. The chain couples TRBV11-1 to TRBJ2-5; 12 nucleotides line up with TRBD1. The germline V gene has CDR1 SGHAT and CDR2 FQDESV (reference sequence). The V gene end was trimmed by 4 bases and the J gene end by 2 bases; junction bases not matched to a gene: 5. CDR3 length: 16 amino acids.

This sequence joins TRBV7-2 and TRBJ2-7; 11 bases are shared with TRBD2. The V gene end was trimmed by 5 bases and the J gene end by 0 bases; junction bases not matched to a gene: 12. There are 18 residues in the CDR3. Germline assignment: CDR1 SGHTA and CDR2 FQGNSA. The CDR3 region has the DNA TGTGCCAGCAGCCGAAGACTAGCGGGATCCGACAGCTCCTACGAGCAGTACTTC. This sequence encodes CASSRRLAGSDSSYEQYF.

V and J are TRBV6-6 and TRBJ2-7; 7 bases align to TRBD1. Germline V gives CDR1 MNHNY, CDR2 SVGAGI (reference sequence). The CDR3 is 12 residues long. With V trimmed by 6 bases and J by 8 bases, 7 bases remained unmatched. This CDR3 is CASSPGQEKQYF. The CDR3 DNA reads TGTGCCAGCAGCCCCGGACAGGAGAAGCAGTACTTC.

V gene TRBV5-6 combines with J gene TRBJ2-5; TRBD2 matches at 11 bases. V was clipped by 4 bases and J by 1 base; unmatched bases: 9. Germline loops: CDR1 SGHDT, CDR2 YYEEEE. The length of the CDR3 is 17 residues. The CDR3: CASSPSGLAVIQETQYF. In DNA, the CDR3 is TGTGCCAGCAGCCCGTCGGGACTAGCGGTAATCCAAGAGACCCAGTACTTC.

The J gene is TRBJ2-7, the V gene TRBV7-9, with D hard to call. There are 15 residues in the CDR3. CDR1 is SEHNR and CDR2 is FQNEAQ in the germline V gene (reference sequence). The V end lost 5 bases, the J end lost 3 bases, and 17 bases lay between the germline ends. CDR3 sequence reads: CASSQARASIYEQYF. The CDR3 DNA reads TGTGCCAGCAGCCAAGCCCGAGCGAGTATCTACGAGCAGTACTTC.

The rearrangement uses TRBV18 and TRBJ2-7; 10 bases align to TRBD2. Unmatched junction bases numbered 2, after V lost 3 bases and J lost 3 bases. CDR3 length: 14 amino acids. The germline gives CDR1 KGHSH, CDR2 LQKENI. As DNA, the CDR3 is TGTGCCAGCTCACCGGGACTAGCGAACTACGAGCAGTACTTC. Its translation: CASSPGLANYEQYF.

The gene calls are TRBV19 and TRBJ2-1; TRBD1 matches at 7 bases. Per the germline V gene, CDR1 is LNHDA and CDR2 is SQIVND (reference sequence). With 6 bases clipped from V and 3 bases from J, the junction kept 8 bases outside the gene matches. This CDR3 has 15 amino acids. CDR3 protein: CASSPQRTGYNEQFF. As DNA, the CDR3 is TGTGCCAGTAGCCCCCAGCGGACAGGCTACAATGAGCAGTTCTTC.

This chain uses TRBV28 with TRBJ2-7, with a weak D call TRBD1 (6 bases). Germline V gene lookup returns CDR1 MDHEN and CDR2 SYDVKM. V was shortened by 6 bases and J by 0 bases, with 12 bases between the two germline ends. This CDR3 region has 14 residues. The CDR3 DNA sequence: TGTGCCAGCAGCAACCAGGGGATCTCCTACGAGCAGTACTTC. It encodes CASSNQGISYEQYF.

This clone was found once. This chain joins TRBV11-2 and TRBJ2-5, with D unclear. Looked up from germline, CDR1 is SGHAT and CDR2 is FQNNGV. The V gene lost 9 bases and the J gene lost 5 bases, with 4 bases spanning the gap. This CDR3 is 9 amino acids long. In DNA form, the CDR3 reads TGTGCCAGACTGGAGACCCAGTACTTC. Translated: CARLETQYF. The full variable domain, its missing parts supplied by reference TRBV11-2 and TRBJ2-5, is EAGVAQSPRYKIIEKRQSVAFWCNPISGHATLYWYQQILGQGPKLLIQFQNNGVVDDSQLPKDRFSAERLKGVDSTLKIQPAKLEDSAVYLCARLETQYFGPGTRLLVL.

The chain has TRBV18 and TRBJ2-5; a possible D gene is TRBD1 (5 bases). Germline CDR1 reads KGHSH; CDR2 reads LQKENI. V lost 1 base and J 2 bases, leaving 11 bases between the germline ends. This CDR3 comprises 15 residues. The CDR3 coding sequence is TGTGCCAGCTCACCACGGTGGGGCACGCAAGAGACCCAGTACTTC. Translated: CASSPRWGTQETQYF.

The V and J genes are TRBV2 and TRBJ2-4; no clear D. From germline, CDR1 is SNHLY and CDR2 FYNNEI. V lost 4 bases, J lost 0 bases, and 10 bases lay in between. This CDR3 spans 15 amino acids. CDR3 bases: TGTGCCAGCAGTGTAGGCACTCTAGCCAAAAACATTCAGTACTTC. Translation gives CASSVGTLAKNIQYF.